This T cell receptor (beta chain) originates from a study of blood T cell repertoires in COVID-19. Turning to the study itself: The United States, Italy and Spain provided the acute and convalescent COVID-19 samples. T cells, B-cell-depleted T cells, or PBMCs provided the cDNA or gDNA that served as material.

This clone occurred a few times. As handled by the study authors: Amplification from reference gene primers served as the basis for estimated nucleated cell counts. The method was immunoSEQ multiplex PCR; TCRdb's version includes in-frame clones alone and lacks a portion of them. That table is the source of V, J and clone size, and D and trimming were worked out from the DNA. The sample has tens of thousands of clones; over 80% are singletons. What was sequenced was peripheral blood. The sequence was collected from a woman older than 75 with acute or convalescent COVID-19.

The CDR3 protein is CASSPRKRIEDTEAFF. The DNA of the CDR3 is TGTGCCAGCTCACCAAGAAAACGGATTGAGGACACTGAAGCTTTCTTT. The chain joins TRBV18 to TRBJ1-1; D remains ambiguous. V gave up 2 bases and J gave up 3 bases, with 16 bases separating them. The CDR3 is 16 amino acids. Germline V gene data show CDR1 as KGHSH and CDR2 as LQKENI.